This TCR beta chain was obtained from a study of shared clonotypes between healthy human individuals. Study context: For every donor, three CD4 naive, three CD4 memory, two CD8 naive and one CD8 memory plates were used.

Points from the study as a whole: Clonotype sharing across a few donors was observed for around 5% of naive CD4 clonotypes. Generally, naive subsets came out with larger estimated richness than memory subsets.

Concerning this clone: Its specificity is unknown.

This CDR3 is 13 amino acids long. The germline gives CDR1 LNHDA, CDR2 SQIVND (reference sequence). V lost 6 bases, J lost 6 bases, and 15 bases lay in between. Sequencing was at deep level. Generated by immunoSEQ multiplex PCR, the TCRdb table keeps only in-frame clones and is missing some. Among roughly 500,000 clones listed, 90% to 97% were seen once. The source is a woman aged 25 to 39 in good health. Material for sequencing was naive CD4+ T cells sorted from blood. Described subset: CD45RA+ positively selected. The V and J genes are TRBV19 and TRBJ2-7; TRBD2 might be the D (6 bases). The CDR3: CASSRDSDREQYF. The CDR3 bases are TGTGCCAGTAGCCGGGACTCCGACCGCGAGCAGTACTTC.